This T cell receptor (beta chain) was recorded in a study of molecular identifiers for immune sequencing clone quantification. Overall study findings and caveats: Whereas clones above 20 RNA copies held under 1% of naive-cell molecules, they held over 97% of effector molecules.

This clonotype occurred a few times. Antigen: not known. Each CDR3 protein gets one entry after TCRdb re-called the PCR reads with MiXCR. This table has under 600,000 distinct CDR3 sequences, over 20% appearing once. Sequencing input: naive CD8+ T cells from blood, with Jurkat cell RNA spiked in. Subset indicated: FACS-sorted CD8+CD4-CCR7+CD45RA+ naive T cells. The receptor comes from a human donor in good health. Some libraries in this study had Jurkat cell RNA spiked in.

The CDR3 sequence is CASRPILGAGELFF. CDR3 DNA sequence: TGTGCCAGCAGACCCATCCTAGGGGCCGGGGAGCTGTTTTTT. The chain is built from TRBV27 and TRBJ2-2; TRBD1 might be the D (5 bases). This CDR3 has 14 residues. Per germline, CDR1 MNHEY and CDR2 SMNVEV (reference sequence). Trimming removed 6 bases from V and 6 bases from J, with 14 bases in between.